One TCR beta chain is described in this entry. This specimen comes from a study of blood T cell repertoires in COVID-19. At the level of the study: Samples came from the United States, Italy and Spain, spanning acute and convalescent COVID-19.

Assay: immunoSEQ multiplex PCR; the TCRdb copy retains only in-frame clones and omits some. The sample gives under 300,000 clones, roughly 80% of which show up once; around 3.4% is in the top ten. The CDR3 covers 16 residues. The V and J ends lost 2 bases and 5 bases, in that order; junction bases with no gene match: 7. Germline lookup yields CDR1 MNHNY and CDR2 SVGAGI (reference sequence). The chain is built from TRBV6-6 and TRBJ2-1; TRBD2 agrees at 9 bases. This sequence was found in a woman aged 18-30 years with acute or convalescent COVID-19. The sequenced material came from peripheral blood. The CDR3 DNA reads as TGTGCCAGCAGTTACGGCCTCGCGGGAGGGGACAATGAGCAGTTCTTC. It codes for CASSYGLAGGDNEQFF.